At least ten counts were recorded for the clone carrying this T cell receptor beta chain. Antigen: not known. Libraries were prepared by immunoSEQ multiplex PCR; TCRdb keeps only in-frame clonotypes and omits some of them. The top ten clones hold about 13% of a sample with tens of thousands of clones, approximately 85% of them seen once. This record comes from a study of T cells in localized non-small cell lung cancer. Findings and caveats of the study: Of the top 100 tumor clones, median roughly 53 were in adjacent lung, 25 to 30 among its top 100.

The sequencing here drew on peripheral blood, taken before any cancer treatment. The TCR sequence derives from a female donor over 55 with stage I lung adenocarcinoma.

CDR3 in amino acids: CASSYGTGNYGYTF. DNA of the CDR3: TGTGCCAGCAGTTACGGGACAGGGAACTATGGCTACACCTTC. The rearrangement links TRBV6-5 to TRBJ1-2; 9 nucleotides match TRBD1. Trimming cost V 2 bases and J 2 bases; bases outside gene matches: 0. CDR1 and CDR2 from the germline V gene are MNHEY and SVGAGI. The CDR3 is 14 residues long.